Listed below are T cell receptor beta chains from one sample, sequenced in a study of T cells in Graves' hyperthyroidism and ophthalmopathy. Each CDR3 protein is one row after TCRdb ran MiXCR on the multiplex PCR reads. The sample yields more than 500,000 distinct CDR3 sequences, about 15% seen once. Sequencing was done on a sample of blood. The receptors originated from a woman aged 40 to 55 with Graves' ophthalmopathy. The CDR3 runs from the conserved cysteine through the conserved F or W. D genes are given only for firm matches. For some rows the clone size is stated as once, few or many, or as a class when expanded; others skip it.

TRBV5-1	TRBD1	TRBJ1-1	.	TGCGCCAGCAGCTTCGCACAGGGGCTAAGTGGTACTGAAGCTTTCTTT	CASSFAQGLSGTEAFF
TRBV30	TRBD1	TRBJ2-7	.	TGTGCCTGGAGTGTGACAGGGGGGTTTCAGCACTACGAGCAGTACTTC	CAWSVTGGFQHYEQYF
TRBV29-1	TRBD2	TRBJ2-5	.	TGCAGCGTTGACGGACTAGCGGGAGAGACCCAGTACTTC	CSVDGLAGETQYF
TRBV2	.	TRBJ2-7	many	TGTGCCAGCAGTGAAGCGCTTACGGGATCAAGCTACGAGCAGTACTTC	CASSEALTGSSYEQYF
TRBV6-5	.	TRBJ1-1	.	TGTGCCAGCAGTTACAGGTCAGGGGCCACTGAAGCTTTCTTT	CASSYRSGATEAFF
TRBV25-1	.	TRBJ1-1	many	TGTGCCAGCAGCTCACTTCAGGGGCTCACTGAAGCTTTCTTT	CASSSLQGLTEAFF
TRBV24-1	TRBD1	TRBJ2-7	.	TGTGCCACCAGTGATATTACAGGGGGCCGGAATGAGCAGTACTTC	CATSDITGGRNEQYF
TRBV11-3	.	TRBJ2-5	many	TGTGCCAGCAGCTTCATGCCGTACCAAGAGACCCAGTACTTC	CASSFMPYQETQYF
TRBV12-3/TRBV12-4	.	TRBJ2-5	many	TGTGCCAGCAGTCTACTCTCCAGGGGGACCCAGTACTTC	CASSLLSRGTQYF
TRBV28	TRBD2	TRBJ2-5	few	TGTGCCAGCAGTCCAGCGGGAGGGTACGAAGAGTCCCAGTACTTC	CASSPAGGYEESQYF
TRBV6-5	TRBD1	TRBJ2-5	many	TGTGCCAGCAGGGGACAGCACCAAGAGACCCAGTACTTC	CASRGQHQETQYF
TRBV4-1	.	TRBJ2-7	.	TGCGCCAGCAGCCAGGGCGGTAGGGGCGGCGAGCAGTACTTC	CASSQGGRGGEQYF
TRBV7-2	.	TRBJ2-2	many	TGTGCCAGCAGCTTAGGACTCCCGTACACCGGGGAGCTGTTTTTT	CASSLGLPYTGELFF
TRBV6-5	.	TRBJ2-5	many	TGTGCCAGCAGTTACTCGATGACAGGACCGCACCAAGAGACCCAGTACTTC	CASSYSMTGPHQETQYF
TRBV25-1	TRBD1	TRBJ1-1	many	TGTGCCAGCAGTGAAGCGACAGGGTACACTGAAGCTTTCTTT	CASSEATGYTEAFF
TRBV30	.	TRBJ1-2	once	TGTGCCGTCGGCGTAAACTATGGCTACACCTTC	CAVGVNYGYTF
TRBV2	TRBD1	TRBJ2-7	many	TGTGCCAGCAGTGTGGACAGGGGTTATGACGAGCAGTACTTC	CASSVDRGYDEQYF
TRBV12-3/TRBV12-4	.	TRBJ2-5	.	TGTGCCAGCAGTGCATGGACTGGTGGGACCCAGTACTTC	CASSAWTGGTQYF
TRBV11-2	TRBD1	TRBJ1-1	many	TGTGCCAGCAGCTTAGGGGACAGGGGTTGGGCTTTCTTT	CASSLGDRGWAFF
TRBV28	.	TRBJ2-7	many	TGTGCCAGCAGCCAAGATACGGGACAATCCTACGAGCAGTACTTC	CASSQDTGQSYEQYF
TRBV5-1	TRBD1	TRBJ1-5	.	TGCGCCAGCAGCTTGGCCCCGGGACAGGGCGGCAAGCCCCAGCATTTT	CASSLAPGQGGKPQHF
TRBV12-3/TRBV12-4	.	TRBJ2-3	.	TGTGCCAGCAGTTTAAGGACCGGCACAGATACGCAGTATTTT	CASSLRTGTDTQYF
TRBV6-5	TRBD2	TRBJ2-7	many	TGTGCCAGCAGTTACAGTACGGGGGGCTACGAGCAGTACTTC	CASSYSTGGYEQYF
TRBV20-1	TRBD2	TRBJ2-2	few	TGCAGTGCTAGAGTAGCGGGAAGCAACACCGGGGAGCTGTTTTTT	CSARVAGSNTGELFF
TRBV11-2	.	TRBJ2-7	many	TGTGCCAGCACCAACAACGAAGGGGCACCTTACGAGCAGTACTTC	CASTNNEGAPYEQYF
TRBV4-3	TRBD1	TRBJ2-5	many	TGCGCCAGCAGCCAAGGGCCCGGGACAGGGCCACGGGAGACCCAGTACTTC	CASSQGPGTGPRETQYF
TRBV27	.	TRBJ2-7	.	TGTGCCAGCAGTCCCCAGGACAGTCCTTACGAGCAGTACTTC	CASSPQDSPYEQYF
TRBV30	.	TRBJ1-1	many	TGTGCCTGCTCTACGAGAGCTATGAACACTGAAGCTTTCTTT	CACSTRAMNTEAFF
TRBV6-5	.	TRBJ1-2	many	TGTGCCAGCAGTTTGGGGACCGGCTCTCCTACAGGCTACACCTTC	CASSLGTGSPTGYTF
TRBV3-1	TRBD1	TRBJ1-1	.	TGTGCCAGCAGCCTGATGCGGACAGGGCGGACTGAAGCTTTCTTT	CASSLMRTGRTEAFF
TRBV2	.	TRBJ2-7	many	TGTGCCAGCGGTGCAAGTATCGAGCAGTACTTC	CASGASIEQYF
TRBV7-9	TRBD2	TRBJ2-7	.	TGTGCCAGCGGGGGGGCTAGCGGGTACGAGCAGTACTTC	CASGGASGYEQYF
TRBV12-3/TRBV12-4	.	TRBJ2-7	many	TGTGCCAGCAGTTACACAGGCTACGAGCAGTACTTC	CASSYTGYEQYF
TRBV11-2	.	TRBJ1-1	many	TGTGCCAGCAGCAGACCTGACAAGTACTACATGAACACTGAAGCTTTCTTT	CASSRPDKYYMNTEAFF
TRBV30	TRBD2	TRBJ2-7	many	TGTGCCTGGAGTGGGGTAGTAGCGGGATCCTACGAGCAGTACTTC	CAWSGVVAGSYEQYF
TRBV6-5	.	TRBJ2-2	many	TGTGCCAGCAGTTACTCCTCCGGGGCCGGGGAGCTGTTTTTT	CASSYSSGAGELFF
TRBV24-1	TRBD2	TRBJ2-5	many	TGTGCCACCAGTGACGCGGGACTAGCGGACCAGAGGGAGACCCAGTACTTC	CATSDAGLADQRETQYF
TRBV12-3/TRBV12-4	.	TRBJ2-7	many	TGTGCCAGCAAAATTGACAGTACCTACGAGCAGTACTTC	CASKIDSTYEQYF
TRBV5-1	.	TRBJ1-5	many	TGCGCCAGCAGCTTGGCCGGGGCAAGCAATCAGCCCCAGCATTTT	CASSLAGASNQPQHF
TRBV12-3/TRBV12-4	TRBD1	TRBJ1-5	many	TGTGCCAGCAGCCGGGGTGACAGGGGCCGCCAGCCCCAGCATTTT	CASSRGDRGRQPQHF
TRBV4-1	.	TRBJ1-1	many	TGCGCCAGCAGCCAAGTTCTTCCGAACACTGAAGCTTTCTTT	CASSQVLPNTEAFF
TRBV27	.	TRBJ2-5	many	TGTGCCAGCGGTAGGCAGGGACCGTGGGAGACCCAGTACTTC	CASGRQGPWETQYF
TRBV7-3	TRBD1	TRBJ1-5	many	TGTGCCAGCAGCAGAACACCGGGACAGGGATGGGATCAGCCCCAGCATTTT	CASSRTPGQGWDQPQHF
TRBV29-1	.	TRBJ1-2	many	TGCAGCGCCCAGGGGAACTATGGCTACACCTTC	CSAQGNYGYTF
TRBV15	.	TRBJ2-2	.	TGTGCCACCAGCAAGGGTAGCCAGTTGTACACCGGGGAGCTGTTTTTT	CATSKGSQLYTGELFF